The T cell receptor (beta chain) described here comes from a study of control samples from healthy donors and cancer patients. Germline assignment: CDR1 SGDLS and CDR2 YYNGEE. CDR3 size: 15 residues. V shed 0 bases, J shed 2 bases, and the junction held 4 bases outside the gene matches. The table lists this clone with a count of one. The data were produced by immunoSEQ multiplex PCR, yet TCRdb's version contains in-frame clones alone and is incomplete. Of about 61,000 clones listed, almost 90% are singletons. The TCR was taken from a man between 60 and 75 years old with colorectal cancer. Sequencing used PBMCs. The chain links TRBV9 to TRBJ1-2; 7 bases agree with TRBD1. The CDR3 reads CASSVGGTVNYGYTF. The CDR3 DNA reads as TGTGCCAGCAGCGTAGGAGGGACAGTCAACTATGGCTACACCTTC.